Shown below are 24 T cell receptor beta chains from a single sample sequenced in a study of response to subunit inactivated influenza vaccine. One entry per CDR3 protein, called by TCRdb with MiXCR from the RT-PCR reads. The sample yields 450,000 to 550,000 distinct CDR3 sequences, around 25% seen once. Sequencing was performed on CD4+ T cells sorted from PBMCs, taken 5 days after vaccination. The receptors come from a man aged 50-59 years who received an inactivated influenza vaccine.

This clonotype occurred many times. V is TRBV20-1 and J is TRBJ2-1, with 12 bases aligning to TRBD2. V lost 5 bases to trimming and J lost 7 bases; unmatched junction nucleotides: 6. Germline CDR1 is DFQATT and CDR2 is SNEGSKA (reference sequence). The CDR3 is 14 residues long. The CDR3 loop reads CSASSGRAWNEQFF. The CDR3 coding sequence is TGCAGTGCTTCTAGCGGGAGGGCCTGGAATGAGCAGTTCTTC.

V gene TRBV6-1 combines with J gene TRBJ2-7; 7 bases align to TRBD2. The V gene end was trimmed by 5 bases and the J gene end by 0 bases; junction bases not matched to a gene: 7. This CDR3 has 15 residues. The germline V gene has CDR1 MNHNS and CDR2 SASEGT. The CDR3 region is CASSLAGESSYEQYF. The DNA for the CDR3 is TGTGCCAGCAGTCTCGCGGGGGAAAGCTCCTACGAGCAGTACTTC.

The gene calls are TRBV29-1 and TRBJ2-5; 8 bases map to TRBD2. CDR3 length equals 11 residues. In germline, CDR1 is SQVTM, CDR2 ANQGSEA. This chain's CDR3 is CSGGGRETQYF. The CDR3 coding sequence is TGCAGTGGCGGCGGGAGGGAGACCCAGTACTTC.

This chain links TRBV20-1 with TRBJ2-3; the D is unclear. CDR1 is DFQATT and CDR2 is SNEGSKA in the germline V gene (reference sequence). This CDR3 has 16 amino acids. With 0 bases removed from V and 1 base from J, the gap between germline ends came to 14 bases. CDR3 amino acids: CSARDRPRKGTDTQYF. The CDR3 coding sequence is TGCAGTGCTAGAGATCGGCCCCGGAAGGGCACAGATACGCAGTATTTT.

V is TRBV20-1 and J is TRBJ1-1, with a weak D call TRBD1 (5 bases). V lost 5 bases, J lost 4 bases, and 17 bases lay in between. This CDR3 region has 14 residues. CDR1 is DFQATT and CDR2 is SNEGSKA in the germline V gene (reference sequence). This CDR3 is CSALMGGGSTEAFF. The CDR3 nucleotides are TGCAGTGCTCTAATGGGGGGAGGAAGCACTGAAGCTTTCTTT.

The rearrangement uses TRBV14 and TRBJ2-3; 8 nucleotides align to TRBD2. The CDR3 sequence is 17 residues long. Trimming cost V 0 bases and J 1 base; bases outside gene matches: 6. Per germline, CDR1 SGHDN and CDR2 FVKESK. CDR3 sequence reads: CASSQETSLAGTDTQYF. The CDR3 coding sequence is TGTGCCAGCAGCCAAGAGACATCACTAGCGGGCACAGATACGCAGTATTTT.

This clonotype was seen many times. The V call is TRBV7-2, the J call TRBJ2-1; TRBD1 is a possible D gene (5 bases). V gave up 3 bases and J gave up 5 bases, with 8 bases separating them. The CDR3 runs to 13 residues. Germline V CDR1 and CDR2: SGHTA, FQGNSA. The CDR3 sequence is CASSLGLNNEQFF. CDR3 DNA: TGTGCCAGCAGCTTGGGGCTAAACAATGAGCAGTTCTTC.

This chain uses TRBV6-5 with TRBJ2-1, with a possible D match to TRBD2 (6 bases). V was shortened by 0 bases and J by 1 base, with 13 bases between the two germline ends. Looked up from germline, CDR1 is MNHEY and CDR2 is SVGAGI. The CDR3 length is 17 residues. The CDR3, as DNA: TGTGCCAGCAGTTACTCGATATCTAGCGTTTCCTACAATGAGCAGTTCTTC. As protein: CASSYSISSVSYNEQFF.

The chain links TRBV5-4 to TRBJ2-2, with 11 bases identical to TRBD2. The CDR3 loop spans 19 amino acids. Germline CDR1 and CDR2: SGHNT and YYREEE (reference sequence). J lost 3 bases, V lost 0 bases, and 10 bases had no gene match. The CDR3 loop reads CASSLERGLAGGDTGELFF. The CDR3 DNA follows: TGTGCCAGCAGCTTGGAGCGGGGTCTAGCGGGAGGCGACACCGGGGAGCTGTTTTTT.

This clonotype was observed a few times. The gene calls are TRBV3-1 and TRBJ1-1; D gene ambiguous. The germline V gene encodes CDR1 LGHDT and CDR2 YNNKEL (reference sequence). The length of the CDR3 is 13 residues. V was trimmed by 1 base and J by 6 bases, leaving 9 bases between them. CDR3 coding DNA: TGTGCCAGCAGCCAAGTCTATGGTGCTGAAGCTTTCTTT. It translates to CASSQVYGAEAFF. The variable domain in full, with the rest retrieved from reference TRBV3-1 and TRBJ1-1, is DTAVSQTPKYLVTQMGNDKSIKCEQNLGHDTMYWYKQDSKKFLKIMFSYNNKELIINETVPNRFSPKSPDKAHLNLHINSLELGDSAVYFCASSQVYGAEAFFGQGTRLTVV.

V is TRBV4-1 and J is TRBJ1-3; D is unclear. The CDR3 contains 15 residues. V lost 3 bases to trimming and J lost 0 bases, with 9 bases between them. Per germline, CDR1 MGHRA and CDR2 YSYEKL. The CDR3 loop reads CASSHLTSSGNTIYF. CDR3 in DNA: TGCGCCAGCAGCCACCTCACCTCCTCTGGAAACACCATATATTTT.

The J gene is TRBJ2-1, the V gene TRBV5-6; TRBD2 might be the D (5 bases). V was shortened by 4 bases and J by 3 bases, with 17 bases between the two germline ends. This CDR3 contains 16 residues. Germline lookup yields CDR1 SGHDT and CDR2 YYEEEE. The CDR3 region is CASSPTDGISYNEQFF. CDR3 nucleotides: TGTGCCAGCAGCCCGACTGACGGGATCAGCTACAATGAGCAGTTCTTC.

The genes are TRBV28 and TRBJ2-3; D may match TRBD1 or TRBD2 (5 bases each). Trimming took off 2 bases at V and 4 bases at J, with 13 bases between the two ends. Germline loops: CDR1 MDHEN, CDR2 SYDVKM. The CDR3 consists of 15 residues. In DNA, the CDR3 is TGTGCCAGCAGTTTAGGGGCTAGGAGGTCAGATACGCAGTATTTT. The encoded protein is CASSLGARRSDTQYF.

V is TRBV28 and J is TRBJ2-1; D remains ambiguous. The CDR3 is made up of 10 amino acids. Trimming left V 5 bases short and J 5 bases short, with 1 base between. Germline lookup yields CDR1 MDHEN and CDR2 SYDVKM. Here the CDR3 DNA reads TGTGCCAGCAGTAACAATGAGCAGTTCTTC. Amino acids: CASSNNEQFF.

This clonotype was seen more than once but under ten times. The V gene is TRBV29-1, the J gene TRBJ2-2, with 8 bases fitting TRBD2. CDR1 is SQVTM and CDR2 is ANQGSEA in the germline V gene. Trimming cost V 6 bases and J 4 bases; bases outside gene matches: 7. The CDR3 loop spans 14 amino acids. CDR3 region: CSVRGAGGTGELFF. In DNA, the CDR3 is TGCAGCGTCCGAGGGGCGGGAGGCACCGGGGAGCTGTTTTTT.

This CDR3 is CASSWGTSGGGETQYF. CDR3 sequence (DNA): TGTGCCAGCAGCTGGGGGACTAGCGGAGGTGGGGAGACCCAGTACTTC. The chain joins TRBV5-6 to TRBJ2-5, with TRBD2 identical over 11 bases. This CDR3 comprises 16 residues. From germline, CDR1 is SGHDT and CDR2 YYEEEE. With V trimmed by 3 bases and J by 5 bases, 9 bases remained unmatched.

The table lists this clonotype with a few counts. V and J are TRBV12-3 or TRBV12-4 and TRBJ2-1, with 8 bases fitting TRBD1. The trim removed 6 bases at V and 10 bases at J, leaving 8 bases unmatched. The CDR3 contains 13 residues. The CDR3 DNA is TGTGCCAGCAGCTCCGGGACAGGAGGAGAGCAGTTCTTC. Its translation is CASSSGTGGEQFF.

The sample holds many counts of this clonotype. The V call is TRBV29-1, the J call TRBJ2-3; D may correspond to TRBD1 or TRBD2 (5 bases each). Germline CDR1 reads SQVTM; CDR2 reads ANQGSEA. Between the trimmed V and J ends, which lost 6 bases and 0 bases, there was a span of 10 bases. The CDR3 runs to 13 residues. CDR3 protein: CSVGTASTDTQYF. CDR3 DNA sequence: TGCAGCGTGGGGACGGCAAGCACAGATACGCAGTATTTT.

The genes are TRBV12-3 or TRBV12-4 and TRBJ2-5; D may be TRBD2 (6 bases). The CDR3 loop spans 15 amino acids. Trimming stripped 5 bases from V and 5 bases from J, with 18 bases between. The CDR3 coding sequence is TGTGCCAGCAGTGTAACCGGGACTCTCTCGGAGACCCAGTACTTC. It codes for CASSVTGTLSETQYF.

This clonotype was counted a few times. Relative to the germline gene, one junction end is altered; a read error may explain this. J is TRBJ2-3 and V is TRBV20-1; 10 nucleotides line up with TRBD2. Germline V gene data show CDR1 as DFQATT and CDR2 as SNEGSKA (reference sequence). This CDR3 has 15 amino acids. CDR3 sequence reads: CSATPSGRGTDTQYF. In nucleotides, the CDR3 is TGCAGTGCTACTCCGAGCGGGAGGGGCACGGATACGCAGTATTTT.

The CDR3 loop reads CASSQLRDTTDTQYF. CDR3 DNA: TGTGCCAGCAGTCAATTAAGGGACACCACAGATACGCAGTATTTT. The rearrangement links TRBV7-9 to TRBJ2-3, with D perhaps TRBD1 (6 bases). CDR3 size: 15 residues. The V end lost 6 bases, the J end lost 2 bases, and 15 bases lay between the germline ends. Germline CDR1 is SEHNR and CDR2 is FQNEAQ (reference sequence).

This clonotype showed up just a few times. The chain employs TRBV5-1 and TRBJ2-1; D uncertain. The CDR3 totals 16 residues. Trimming cost V 0 bases and J 6 bases, with 16 bases left between them. Germline V gene sequence: CDR1 SGHRS, CDR2 YFSETQ. The CDR3: CASSLGGVFSGNEQFF. In DNA form, the CDR3 reads TGCGCCAGCAGCTTGGGAGGTGTATTTTCGGGCAATGAGCAGTTCTTC.

The CDR3 bases are TGTGCCAGCAGAAGAGCGGGGGGTTCGGAGACCCAGTACTTC. Its translation: CASRRAGGSETQYF. V usage is TRBV6-1 and J usage is TRBJ2-5; 9 nucleotides match TRBD2. Trimming took 6 bases from V and 5 from J; bases not matched to a gene: 7. This CDR3 spans 14 amino acids. The V gene's germline CDR1 is MNHNS and CDR2 SASEGT.

This clonotype came up a few times. This sequence joins TRBV29-1 and TRBJ1-1; D uncertain. Germline CDR1 is SQVTM and CDR2 is ANQGSEA. V was cut by 6 bases and J by 0 bases, with 11 bases left in between. The CDR3 loop spans 13 amino acids. CDR3 sequence: CSVTGKMNTEAFF. The CDR3 DNA reads TGCAGCGTAACGGGGAAAATGAACACTGAAGCTTTCTTT.